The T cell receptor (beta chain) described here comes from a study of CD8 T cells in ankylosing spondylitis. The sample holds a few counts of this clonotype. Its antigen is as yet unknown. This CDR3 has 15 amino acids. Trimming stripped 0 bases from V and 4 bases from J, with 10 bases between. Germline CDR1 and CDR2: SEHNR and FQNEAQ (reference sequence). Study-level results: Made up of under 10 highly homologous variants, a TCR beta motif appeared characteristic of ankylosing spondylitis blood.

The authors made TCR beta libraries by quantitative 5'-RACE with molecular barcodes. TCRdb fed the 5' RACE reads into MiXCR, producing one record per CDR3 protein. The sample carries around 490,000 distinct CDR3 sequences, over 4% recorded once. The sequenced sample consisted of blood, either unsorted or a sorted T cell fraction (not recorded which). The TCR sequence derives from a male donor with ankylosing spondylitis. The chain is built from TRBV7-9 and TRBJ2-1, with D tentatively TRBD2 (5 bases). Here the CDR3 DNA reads TGTGCCAGCAGCTTAGCGACCAGAGGGTACAATGAGCAGTTCTTC. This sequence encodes CASSLATRGYNEQFF.